Below are 10 T cell receptor beta chains sequenced from a single sample in a study of T-cell memory formation after mild COVID-19. TCRdb reprocessed the 5' RACE reads with MiXCR, giving one entry per CDR3 protein. The sample consists of about 100,000 distinct CDR3 sequences, around an eighth of them appearing once. The source material was PBMCs or a T cell subset sorted from them (not recorded which). These receptors originate from a man aged 18 to 35 who had mild COVID-19 (a few samples of this study predate the infection). Cell type and time point are not known.

The chain uses TRBV6-5 and TRBJ2-3; D might be TRBD1 (6 bases). CDR3 length: 12 residues. V was cut by 5 bases and J by 6 bases, with 9 bases left in between. CDR1 and CDR2 (germline): MNHEY, SVGAGI. CDR3 sequence reads: CASSPDRDTQYF. The CDR3 nucleotides are TGTGCCAGCAGTCCCGACAGGGATACGCAGTATTTT.

This clonotype was counted only a few times. The chain combines TRBV29-1 with TRBJ1-2; 7 bases match TRBD1. Germline CDR1 and CDR2: SQVTM and ANQGSEA. V shed 4 bases and J 3 bases; nucleotides not matched to a gene: 5. This CDR3 has 13 residues. CDR3 sequence reads: CSVAGTDHYGYTF. The CDR3, as DNA: TGCAGCGTTGCAGGGACAGATCACTATGGCTACACCTTC. Together with reference TRBV29-1 and TRBJ1-2, the CDR3 gives the full variable domain: SAVISQKPSRDICQRGTSLTIQCQVDSQVTMMFWYRQQPGQSLTLIATANQGSEATYESGFVIDKFPISRPNLTFSTLTVSNMSPEDSSIYLCSVAGTDHYGYTFGSGTRLTVV.

The sample holds a few counts of this clonotype. The chain uses TRBV7-2 and TRBJ2-2; maybe TRBD1 (6 bases). The V and J ends lost 3 bases and 5 bases respectively, with 16 bases between them. CDR3 length equals 16 residues. The germline gives CDR1 SGHTA, CDR2 FQGNSA. The CDR3 nucleotides are TGTGCCAGCAGCTTGATCGGGACATCTAAGACCGGGGAGCTGTTTTTT. Encoded protein: CASSLIGTSKTGELFF.

This clonotype has a handful of counts. The V call is TRBV7-2, the J call TRBJ1-2, with TRBD1 matching over 8 bases. The CDR3 length is 15 residues. V dropped 4 bases and J dropped 0; count of bases not matched to a gene: 4. CDR1 and CDR2 (germline): SGHTA, FQGNSA. The CDR3: CASSSRDRPNYGYTF. CDR3 sequence (DNA): TGTGCCAGCAGCTCAAGGGACAGGCCTAACTATGGCTACACCTTC.

V usage is TRBV3-1 and J usage is TRBJ2-1; 7 bases are shared with TRBD2. CDR3 length: 17 amino acids. The V gene's germline CDR1 is LGHDT and CDR2 YNNKEL (reference sequence). Germline trimming cut 3 bases from V and 5 bases from J; bases unmatched to any gene: 13. The CDR3 here is CASSHDPAKRGNNEQFF. CDR3 sequence (DNA): TGTGCCAGCAGCCACGACCCAGCCAAGCGGGGAAACAATGAGCAGTTCTTC.

This chain joins TRBV7-9 and TRBJ2-3; D unclear. With 5 bases removed from V and 1 base from J, the gap between germline ends came to 10 bases. Germline-derived CDR1 and CDR2 are SEHNR and FQNEAQ (reference sequence). This CDR3 contains 14 residues. The CDR3 loop reads CASSPIVGTDTQYF. CDR3 DNA: TGTGCCAGCAGCCCAATTGTTGGCACAGATACGCAGTATTTT.

In this sample, this clonotype turned up a few times. The chain employs TRBV6-5 and TRBJ1-1; no firm D call. CDR1 and CDR2 (germline): MNHEY, SVGAGI. The V end was cut by 2 bases, the J end by 8 bases, with 9 bases between. The length of the CDR3 is 12 residues. In DNA, the CDR3 is TGTGCCAGCAGTTACGGGCAGACCGAAGCTTTCTTT. Translation gives CASSYGQTEAFF.

The chain joins TRBV6-2 or TRBV6-3 to TRBJ2-3; tentative D call: TRBD2 (6 bases). The germline V gene has CDR1 MNHEY and CDR2 SVGEGT. The CDR3 has 13 amino acids. V lost 5 bases and J 6 bases, leaving 12 bases between the germline ends. CDR3 protein: CASSPARGDTQYF. The CDR3 nucleotides read TGTGCCAGCAGTCCCGCCCGGGGGGATACGCAGTATTTT.

In this sample, this clonotype turned up once. A much larger clone is a single base away; this may be a read error. The chain recombines TRBV7-9 with TRBJ2-2, with a possible D match to TRBD1 (5 bases). Germline CDR1 SEHNR, CDR2 FQNEAQ (reference sequence). With 8 bases removed from V and 6 bases from J, the gap between germline ends came to 13 bases. The CDR3 runs to 13 residues. Here the CDR3 reads CASRPTGPGELFF. The CDR3 coding sequence is TGTGCCAGCCGCCCTACAGGACCCGGGGAGCTGTTTTTT.

The chain carries TRBV3-1 and TRBJ2-4; D is uncertain. The length of the CDR3 is 15 residues. Trimming took off 1 base at V and 1 base at J, with 8 bases between the two ends. Germline CDR1 and CDR2: LGHDT and YNNKEL (reference sequence). In nucleotides, the CDR3 is TGTGCCAGCAGCCAAGTGCGGTCGGCCAAAAACATTCAGTACTTC. It encodes CASSQVRSAKNIQYF.